The 8 T cell receptor beta chains below were found in one sample sequenced in a study of blood T cells in healthy people across ages. Primed by a sample-barcoded 5' primer and a J-beta primer mix, a second PCR proceeded for about 6 to 12 cycles. TCRdb re-derived calls from the 5' RACE reads in MiXCR, one entry per CDR3 protein. This table has fewer than 2,000,000 distinct CDR3 sequences, more than 35% appearing once. The material sequenced was blood. These receptors came from a human donor in good health.

The chain has TRBV29-1 and TRBJ2-4, with a weak D call TRBD1 (6 bases). This CDR3 comprises 15 residues. The germline CDR1 and CDR2 sequences are SQVTM and ANQGSEA. V was trimmed by 0 bases and J by 13 bases, leaving 22 bases between them. This CDR3 reads CSVEEWGPTYNEQYF. The CDR3, as DNA: TGCAGCGTTGAAGAGTGGGGGCCAACCTACAATGAGCAGTACTTC.

The chain combines TRBV6-5 with TRBJ1-2; TRBD1 is a possible D gene (5 bases). The CDR3 is 19 residues long. Germline-derived CDR1 and CDR2 are MNHEY and SVGAGI. V lost 2 bases, J lost 4 bases, and 26 bases lay in between. CDR3 sequence: CASSYPRQERQSLIYGYTF. DNA for the CDR3: TGTGCCAGCAGTTACCCCAGGCAAGAACGACAGAGCCTGATCTATGGCTACACCTTC.

This clonotype was seen a few times. The V and J genes are TRBV20-1 and TRBJ2-3; D is possibly TRBD1 or TRBD2 (5 bases each). Looked up from germline, CDR1 is DFQATT and CDR2 is SNEGSKA (reference sequence). CDR3 length equals 14 residues. Trimming removed 6 bases at V and 6 bases at J, with 19 bases between. This CDR3 is CSATSRGPWDTQYF. The CDR3 DNA follows: TGCAGTGCAACGTCCCGGGGCCCATGGGATACGCAGTATTTT.

This clonotype appeared a few times. The chain uses TRBV6-5 and TRBJ2-7, with 10 bases identical to TRBD2. Germline CDR1 is MNHEY and CDR2 is SVGAGI. Trimming at V came to 4 bases and at J to 3 bases, leaving 3 bases not matched to a gene. CDR3 length equals 14 residues. Here the CDR3 DNA reads TGTGCCAGCAGTTGGGGACTAGCGTACTACGAGCAGTACTTC. Its protein product is CASSWGLAYYEQYF.

The rearrangement uses TRBV12-3 or TRBV12-4 and TRBJ1-5, with unresolved D. This CDR3 region has 16 residues. Trimming cost V 3 bases and J 3 bases, with 15 bases left between them. The CDR3 bases are TGTGCCAGCAGTTTTGACGGCCGGGCCTCCAATCAGCCCCAGCATTTT. Residues: CASSFDGRASNQPQHF.

Turning to this clonotype: Its ends do not fully match the called genes, so a read error is possible. The chain combines TRBV7-2 with TRBJ1-1; D is perhaps TRBD1 (5 bases). Germline loops: CDR1 SGHTA, CDR2 FQGNSA. The CDR3 covers 16 residues. The CDR3 is CASSPRRGVRNTGAFF. Here the CDR3 DNA reads TGTGCCAGCAGCCCACGGCGGGGGGTGCGGAACACTGGAGCTTTCTTT.

Notes on this clonotype: At one boundary the junction diverges from the germline segment, which might be a read error. The V gene is TRBV18, the J gene TRBJ1-5; the D is unclear. Germline V gives CDR1 KGHSH, CDR2 LQKENI. CDR3 length equals 13 residues. In DNA, the CDR3 is TGTGCCAGTTCACGACTGGGGAATCAGCCCCAGCATTTT. It specifies CASSRLGNQPQHF.

About this clonotype: Mismatch with germline at one junction end may stem from a read error. The chain employs TRBV29-1 and TRBJ2-1, with 9 bases aligning to TRBD2. This CDR3 contains 16 residues. Germline-derived CDR1 and CDR2 are SQVTM and ANQGSEA. CDR3 DNA sequence: TGCAGCGTTGAGGGGGCTAGCGGGGAGCCCTATAATGAGCAGTTCTTC. Translating gives CSVEGASGEPYNEQFF.